The sequence of this T cell receptor (beta chain) was determined in a study of control samples from healthy donors and cancer patients. With V trimmed by 7 bases and J by 2 bases, 6 bases remained unmatched. Germline assignment: CDR1 LNHDA and CDR2 SQIVND (reference sequence). The CDR3 is made up of 15 amino acids. Here immunoSEQ multiplex PCR was the method, and the copy in TCRdb shows in-frame clones only, minus some. The sample lists about 180,000 clones, 90% to 95% occurring once. The rearrangement joins TRBV19 to TRBJ1-5; 9 bases match TRBD1. Sequencing used blood. This receptor was obtained from a man aged 25-45 years in good health. Here the CDR3 DNA reads TGTGCCAGTACCTCGGACAGGGGAGGCAATCAGCCCCAGCATTTT. Translation: CASTSDRGGNQPQHF.